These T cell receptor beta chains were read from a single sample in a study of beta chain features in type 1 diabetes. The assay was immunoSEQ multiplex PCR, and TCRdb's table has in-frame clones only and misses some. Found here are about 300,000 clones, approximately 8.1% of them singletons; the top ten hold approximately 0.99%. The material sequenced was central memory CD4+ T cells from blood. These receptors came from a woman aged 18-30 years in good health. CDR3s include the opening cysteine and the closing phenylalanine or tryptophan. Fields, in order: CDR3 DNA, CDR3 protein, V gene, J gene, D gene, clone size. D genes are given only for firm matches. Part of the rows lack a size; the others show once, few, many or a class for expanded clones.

TGTGCCAGCAGCAAAATCATGTCCCCCGGGGAGCTGTTTTTT,CASSKIMSPGELFF,TRBV11-2,TRBJ2-2,-,-
TGTGCCAGCAGCTTACTAGCGGGGTTCACAGATACGCAGTATTTT,CASSLLAGFTDTQYF,TRBV4-2,TRBJ2-3,TRBD2,-
TGCGCCAGCAGCACCCAACTAGCGGGGGGTCCCGATACGCAGTATTTT,CASSTQLAGGPDTQYF,TRBV5-1,TRBJ2-3,TRBD2,-
TGTGCCAGCCGGGGGAGCGGAGGGTACAATGAGCAGTTCTTC,CASRGSGGYNEQFF,TRBV25-1,TRBJ2-1,-,few
TGTGCCAGCAGCCCGATGGGGAATAGCAATCAGCCCCAGCATTTT,CASSPMGNSNQPQHF,TRBV5-6,TRBJ1-5,-,-
TGTGCCAGCTCACCAGTAACACAGGGATTTGATCAGCCCCAGCATTTT,CASSPVTQGFDQPQHF,TRBV18,TRBJ1-5,-,few
TGTGCCTGGGCGCGGAATGAGGGCTATGGCTACACCTTC,CAWARNEGYGYTF,TRBV30,TRBJ1-2,-,few
TGTGCCAGCAGTTTGCAAGGGAGGGCAGATACGCAGTATTTT,CASSLQGRADTQYF,TRBV27,TRBJ2-3,TRBD2,-
TGTGCCGTAAGCTTTTCTAGCAACGATGAGCAGTTCTTC,CAVSFSSNDEQFF,TRBV10-3,TRBJ2-1,-,many
TGTGCCTGGAATTATGAAAGTACCGAAGCTTTCTTT,CAWNYESTEAFF,TRBV30,TRBJ1-1,-,-
TGTGCCTGGGCTCCGGGTCTAGGCATTGGGATACTGAGCGAGCAGTACTTC,CAWAPGLGIGILSEQYF,TRBV30,TRBJ2-7,-,few
TGTGCCTGGGCCCCCGGCATGGGCGGGAGCACAGATACGCAGTATTTT,CAWAPGMGGSTDTQYF,TRBV30,TRBJ2-3,-,-
TGTGCCAGCAGCCCACAGAGGGGAGAAGCTTTCTTT,CASSPQRGEAFF,TRBV7-2,TRBJ1-1,-,-
TGTGCCAGCAGCTTTGGGACAGAGAACACTGAAGCTTTCTTT,CASSFGTENTEAFF,TRBV5-6,TRBJ1-1,TRBD1,few
TGTGCCAGCAGAGCAGAGTATGGCCACGAGCAGTACTTC,CASRAEYGHEQYF,TRBV27,TRBJ2-7,-,few
TGTGCCAGCAGCCCGGGCCGCTCGGGGAACTATGGCTACACCTTC,CASSPGRSGNYGYTF,TRBV7-8,TRBJ1-2,-,-
TGTGCCAGCAGCCCCAATTCTAGAGTAACCTACGAGCAGTACTTC,CASSPNSRVTYEQYF,TRBV11-2,TRBJ2-7,-,few